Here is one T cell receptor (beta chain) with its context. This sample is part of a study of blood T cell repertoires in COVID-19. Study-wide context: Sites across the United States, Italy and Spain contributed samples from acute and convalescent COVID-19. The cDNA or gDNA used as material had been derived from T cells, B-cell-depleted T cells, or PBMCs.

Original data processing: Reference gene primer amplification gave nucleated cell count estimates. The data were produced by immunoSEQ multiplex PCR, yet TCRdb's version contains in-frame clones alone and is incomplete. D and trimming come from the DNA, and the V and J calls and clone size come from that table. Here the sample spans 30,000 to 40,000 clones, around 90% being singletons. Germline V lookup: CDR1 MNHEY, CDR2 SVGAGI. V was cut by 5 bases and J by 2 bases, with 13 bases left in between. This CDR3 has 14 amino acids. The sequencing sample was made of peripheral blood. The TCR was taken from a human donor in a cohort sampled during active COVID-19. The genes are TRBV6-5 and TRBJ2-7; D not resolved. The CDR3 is CASSTRRVAYEQYF. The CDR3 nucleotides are TGTGCCAGCAGTACCCGTCGGGTCGCCTACGAGCAGTACTTC.